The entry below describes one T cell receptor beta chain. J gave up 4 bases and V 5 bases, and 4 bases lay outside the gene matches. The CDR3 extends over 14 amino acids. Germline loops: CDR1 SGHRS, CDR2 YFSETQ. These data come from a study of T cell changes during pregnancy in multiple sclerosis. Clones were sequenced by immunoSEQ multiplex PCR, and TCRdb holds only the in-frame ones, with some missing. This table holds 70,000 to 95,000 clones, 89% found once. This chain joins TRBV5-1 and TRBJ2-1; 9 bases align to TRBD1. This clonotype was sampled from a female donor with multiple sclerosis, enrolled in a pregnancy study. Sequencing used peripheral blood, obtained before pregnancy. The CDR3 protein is CASRATGGYNEQFF. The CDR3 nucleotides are TGCGCCAGCAGGGCGACAGGGGGTTACAATGAGCAGTTCTTC.